This is a list of T cell receptor beta chains from one sample in a study of blood T cell repertoires in COVID-19. The protocol was immunoSEQ multiplex PCR, while the TCRdb copy is restricted to in-frame clones and leaves out a portion. The table includes 300,000 to 400,000 clones, more than 85% detected once. Material: PBMCs or T cells enriched from blood (not recorded which). The receptors come from a woman aged 25 to 39 who had been exposed to COVID-19. Each CDR3 is given with its conserved first and last residue. A D gene is named only where the DNA matches it firmly. Rows give clone size only sometimes, using once, few, many, or a class for an expanded clone.

size,V,length,J,D,CDR3,DNA
NA,TRBV3-1/TRBV3-2,15,TRBJ1-2,TRBD1,CASSQNGGTGGGYTF,TGTGCCAGCAGCCAAAATGGCGGGACAGGGGGAGGCTACACCTTC
NA,TRBV5-1,14,TRBJ1-4,NA,CASRIGGDNEKLFF,TGCGCCAGCAGGATAGGGGGAGATAATGAAAAACTGTTTTTT
NA,TRBV15,12,TRBJ2-4,TRBD1,CASGQGGNIQYF,TGTGCCAGCGGACAGGGTGGAAACATTCAGTACTTC
NA,TRBV11-1,14,TRBJ2-1,TRBD1,CASSSVTTGFEQFF,TGTGCCAGCAGCTCGGTCACGACAGGGTTCGAGCAGTTCTTC
NA,TRBV10-3,15,TRBJ2-1,NA,CAISEGGTPTYEQFF,TGTGCCATCAGTGAGGGGGGGACCCCTACATATGAGCAGTTCTTC
NA,TRBV2,14,TRBJ1-3,NA,CASNAQGGGNTIYF,TGTGCCAGCAACGCCCAGGGTGGCGGAAACACCATATATTTT
NA,TRBV3-1/TRBV3-2,13,TRBJ1-1,TRBD1,CASSPDRGRAAFF,TGTGCCAGCAGCCCTGACAGGGGGCGAGCAGCTTTCTTT
NA,TRBV7-6,16,TRBJ2-7,TRBD2,CASSLGTSGIPNEQYF,TGTGCCAGCAGCTTAGGTACTAGCGGGATACCTAACGAGCAGTACTTC
NA,TRBV6-6,16,TRBJ1-3,NA,CASSTEQGRAGNTIYF,TGTGCCAGCAGCACGGAACAGGGAAGAGCTGGAAACACCATATATTTT
NA,TRBV29-1,13,TRBJ1-1,NA,CSVYATGNTEAFF,TGCAGCGTTTACGCGACAGGGAACACTGAAGCTTTCTTT
NA,TRBV5-1,15,TRBJ2-3,TRBD2,CASSFLAGAGDTQYF,TGCGCCAGCAGTTTCTTAGCGGGGGCCGGGGATACGCAGTATTTT
once,TRBV12-5,15,TRBJ2-1,TRBD1,CASGRGQGAGYEQFF,TGTGCTAGTGGACGGGGACAGGGGGCAGGCTATGAGCAGTTCTTC
once,TRBV6-5,14,TRBJ2-1,NA,CASSFGLPYNEQFF,TGTGCCAGCAGTTTCGGACTCCCCTACAATGAGCAGTTCTTC
NA,TRBV7-2,14,TRBJ2-7,NA,CASSRPGHLYEQYF,TGTGCCAGCAGCAGACCGGGACACCTCTACGAGCAGTACTTC
NA,TRBV2,13,TRBJ1-1,NA,CASSVATNTEAFF,TGTGCCAGCAGTGTTGCCACAAACACTGAAGCTTTCTTT
once,TRBV4-3,14,TRBJ1-4,TRBD1,CASSQAGTDEKLFF,TGCGCCAGCAGCCAAGCCGGGACAGACGAAAAACTGTTTTTT
NA,TRBV4-1,13,TRBJ1-1,NA,CASSHGSNTEAFF,TGCGCCAGCAGCCACGGGAGCAACACTGAAGCTTTCTTT
NA,TRBV7-2,15,TRBJ1-2,NA,CASSLQTVANYGYTF,TGTGCCAGCAGCCTACAGACAGTTGCTAACTATGGCTACACCTTC
NA,TRBV19,15,TRBJ1-1,TRBD1,CASIRDRTLNTEAFF,TGTGCCAGTATTAGGGACAGGACGCTGAACACTGAAGCTTTCTTT
NA,TRBV19,13,TRBJ2-1,NA,CASSRGLGNEQFF,TGTGCCAGTAGCCGGGGACTCGGGAATGAGCAGTTCTTC
once,TRBV19,18,TRBJ2-2,TRBD1,CASSDPFGDRVDPGELFF,TGTGCCAGTAGCGACCCCTTCGGGGACAGGGTAGACCCCGGGGAGCTGTTTTTT
NA,TRBV27,15,TRBJ2-5,TRBD2,CASSPLAGNQETQYF,TGTGCCAGCAGCCCTCTAGCGGGGAATCAAGAGACCCAGTACTTC
once,TRBV11-3,14,TRBJ2-1,TRBD1,CASSPRTGGSEQFF,TGTGCCAGCAGCCCACGTACAGGGGGGAGTGAGCAGTTCTTC